The 17 T cell receptor beta chains given below trace back to one sample, sequenced in a study of OX40 agonist ivuxolimab in advanced cancers. This table comes from immunoSEQ multiplex PCR, and its TCRdb copy is limited to in-frame clones, with some not included. The data contain some 99,000 clones, about 80% of them seen just once; the ten biggest clones take up over 1.1%. The source material was CD4+ or CD8+ T cells sorted from blood, sampled in a trial of the OX40 agonist ivuxolimab. Source of these receptors: an adult with an advanced solid tumor such as melanoma, head and neck, liver or kidney cancer.

In its sample, this clone was seen once. The chain uses TRBV5-4 and TRBJ1-3, with 7 bases matching TRBD1. Germline V lookup: CDR1 SGHNT, CDR2 YYREEE (reference sequence). The CDR3 spans 14 residues. Germline trimming cut 9 bases from V and 2 bases from J; bases unmatched to any gene: 8. The DNA of the CDR3 is TGTGCCACCACTCCCGGGACAGCTGGAAACACCATATATTTT. This sequence encodes CATTPGTAGNTIYF.

This chain links TRBV6-6 with TRBJ1-4, with D hard to call. V was cut by 2 bases and J by 2 bases, with 3 bases left in between. This CDR3 spans 13 amino acids. The germline CDR1 and CDR2 sequences are MNHNY and SVGAGI (reference sequence). This CDR3 reads CASSYRTNEKLFF. In DNA form, the CDR3 reads TGTGCCAGCAGTTACAGGACTAATGAAAAACTGTTTTTT.

The rearrangement uses TRBV29-1 and TRBJ2-5; 7 bases are a match to TRBD2. The junction had 5 bases not matched to a gene; V was cut back by 4 bases and J by 3 bases. CDR3 length equals 13 residues. Germline CDR1 reads SQVTM; CDR2 reads ANQGSEA. CDR3 sequence: CSVAASGKETQYF. The CDR3 nucleotides are TGCAGCGTTGCAGCTAGCGGTAAAGAGACCCAGTACTTC.

This clone was detected only once. The rearrangement links TRBV19 to TRBJ1-2; D is undetermined. Trimming removed 2 bases from V and 8 bases from J, with 12 bases in between. Germline-derived CDR1 and CDR2 are LNHDA and SQIVND (reference sequence). The CDR3 spans 13 residues. CDR3 region: CASSIIGGQGYTF. The DNA for the CDR3 is TGTGCCAGTAGTATAATAGGAGGGCAAGGCTACACCTTC.

The rearrangement links TRBV10-1 to TRBJ2-1; D call uncertain. The CDR3 extends over 12 amino acids. Deletions cut 0 bases from V and 10 bases from J, with 7 bases between. Germline CDR1 is WNHNN and CDR2 is SYGVQD (reference sequence). The CDR3 DNA is TGCGCCAGCAGTGAGTCCCGAAAAGAGCAGTTCTTC. This encodes CASSESRKEQFF.

The chain joins TRBV4-3 to TRBJ2-7; TRBD1 aligns across 7 bases. The CDR3 has 13 amino acids. Germline lookup yields CDR1 LGHNA and CDR2 YSLEER. With 4 bases clipped from V and 5 bases from J, the junction kept 5 bases outside the gene matches. In DNA form, the CDR3 reads TGCGCCAGCAGCCTTGTGGGGACAGACGAGCAGTACTTC. Amino acids: CASSLVGTDEQYF.

V usage is TRBV30 and J usage is TRBJ2-1; 13 bases line up with TRBD2. With 3 bases clipped from V and 8 bases from J, the junction kept 7 bases outside the gene matches. The CDR3 length is 15 residues. Germline V CDR1 and CDR2: GTSNPN, SVGIG (reference sequence). CDR3 DNA: TGTGCCTGGAGCCCACTAGCGGGAGGGCGCGATGAGCAGTTCTTC. Protein sequence: CAWSPLAGGRDEQFF.

This chain uses TRBV7-6 with TRBJ1-6, with D uncertain. This CDR3 has 14 residues. Trimming took off 5 bases at V and 7 bases at J, with 12 bases between the two ends. Germline CDR1 is SGHVS and CDR2 is FNYEAQ. CDR3 sequence reads: CASSPDTKNSPLHF. The CDR3 DNA sequence: TGTGCCAGCAGCCCCGACACGAAAAATTCACCCCTCCACTTT.

This clone has a count of ten or more. The CDR3 region is CASSSLRGYTF. Here the CDR3 DNA reads TGTGCCAGCAGCTCTCTTCGTGGCTACACCTTC. This chain links TRBV7-9 with TRBJ1-2; D remains unclear. Germline V CDR1 and CDR2: SEHNR, FQNEAQ (reference sequence). V lost 4 bases and J lost 7, with 7 bases in between. The CDR3 sequence is 11 residues long.

The J gene is TRBJ1-2, the V gene TRBV11-2; TRBD1 is a possible D gene (5 bases). CDR3 length: 16 amino acids. Trimming took off 5 bases at V and 0 bases at J, with 16 bases between the two ends. The V gene's germline CDR1 is SGHAT and CDR2 FQNNGV. In nucleotides, the CDR3 is TGTGCCAGCAGCCCCCTGGGGGTCTCAGCTAACTATGGCTACACCTTC. It is translated as CASSPLGVSANYGYTF.

This rearrangement joins TRBV7-2 to TRBJ2-4, with TRBD1 identical over 7 bases. Germline loops: CDR1 SGHTA, CDR2 FQGNSA. The length of the CDR3 is 14 residues. V lost 1 base, J lost 4 bases, and 1 base stayed unmatched. The CDR3 loop is CASSLVRGKNIQYF. The CDR3 DNA sequence: TGTGCCAGCAGCTTAGTCAGGGGGAAAAACATTCAGTACTTC.

The chain employs TRBV14 and TRBJ1-1, with 9 bases aligning to TRBD1. Germline V gives CDR1 SGHDN, CDR2 FVKESK. This CDR3 contains 16 residues. V gave up 4 bases and J gave up 7 bases; unmatched junction bases: 13. The CDR3 loop is CASSPYRGRDLSEAFF. The DNA for the CDR3 is TGTGCCAGCAGCCCTTACAGGGGGCGCGACCTGAGTGAAGCTTTCTTT.

The V call is TRBV6-1, the J call TRBJ1-1; D is uncertain. The CDR3 contains 13 residues. Germline V gene lookup returns CDR1 MNHNS and CDR2 SASEGT. V lost 4 bases, J lost 5 bases, and 11 bases lay in between. CDR3: CASSATRETEAFF. CDR3 in DNA: TGTGCCAGCAGTGCGACTCGGGAAACTGAAGCTTTCTTT.

The V and J genes are TRBV12-5 and TRBJ2-1; D is unclear. V lost 3 bases and J 5 bases, leaving 8 bases between the germline ends. This CDR3 is 13 amino acids long. Germline V lookup: CDR1 LGHNT, CDR2 FRNRAP. DNA for the CDR3: TGTGCTAGTGGTTTCCTTGACCACAATGAGCAGTTCTTC. This encodes CASGFLDHNEQFF.

The chain links TRBV7-8 to TRBJ1-2, with a possible D match to TRBD1 (5 bases). This CDR3 has 14 residues. Germline values: CDR1 SGHVS, CDR2 FQNEAQ. Trimming cost V 5 bases and J 4 bases, with 14 bases left between them. The CDR3 is CASSPRDGLYGYTF. CDR3 coding DNA: TGTGCCAGCAGCCCCCGGGACGGTCTCTATGGCTACACCTTC.

CDR3 sequence reads: CATSRVTGGNTEAFF. The CDR3 DNA follows: TGTGCCACCAGCAGAGTAACAGGAGGGAACACTGAAGCTTTCTTT. This rearrangement joins TRBV15 to TRBJ1-1; D is possibly TRBD1 (5 bases). This CDR3 has 15 residues. CDR1 and CDR2 (germline): LNHNV, YYDKDF (reference sequence). With 1 base removed from V and 1 base from J, the gap between germline ends came to 10 bases.

V usage is TRBV2 and J usage is TRBJ1-5; D not resolved. Between the trimmed V and J ends, which lost 2 bases and 9 bases, there was a span of 11 bases. Germline V gene lookup returns CDR1 SNHLY and CDR2 FYNNEI. The CDR3 is made up of 13 amino acids. The CDR3 loop is CASSERPRGPQHF. The CDR3 coding sequence is TGTGCCAGCAGTGAACGGCCCCGGGGGCCCCAGCATTTT.